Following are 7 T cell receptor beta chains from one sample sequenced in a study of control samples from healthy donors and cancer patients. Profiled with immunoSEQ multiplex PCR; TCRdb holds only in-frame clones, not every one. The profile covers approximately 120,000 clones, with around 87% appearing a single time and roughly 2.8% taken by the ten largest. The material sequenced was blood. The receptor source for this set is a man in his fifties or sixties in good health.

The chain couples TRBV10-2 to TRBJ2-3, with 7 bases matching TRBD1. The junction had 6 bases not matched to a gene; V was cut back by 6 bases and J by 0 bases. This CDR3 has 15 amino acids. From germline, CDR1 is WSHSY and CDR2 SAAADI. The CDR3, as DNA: TGCGCCAGCAGCCGGGACAGAAAGAGCACAGATACGCAGTATTTT. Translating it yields CASSRDRKSTDTQYF.

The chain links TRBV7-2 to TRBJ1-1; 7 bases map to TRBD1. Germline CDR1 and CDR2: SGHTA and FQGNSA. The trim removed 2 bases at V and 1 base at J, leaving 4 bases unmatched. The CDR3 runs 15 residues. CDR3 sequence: CASSLIGTANTEAFF. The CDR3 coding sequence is TGTGCCAGCAGCTTAATAGGGACAGCGAACACTGAAGCTTTCTTT.

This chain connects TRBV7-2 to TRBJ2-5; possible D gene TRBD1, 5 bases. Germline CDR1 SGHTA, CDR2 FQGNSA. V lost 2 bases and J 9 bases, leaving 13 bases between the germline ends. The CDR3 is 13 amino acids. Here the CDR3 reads CASSLTTGQAQYF. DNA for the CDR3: TGTGCCAGCAGCTTAACTACAGGTCAGGCCCAGTACTTC.

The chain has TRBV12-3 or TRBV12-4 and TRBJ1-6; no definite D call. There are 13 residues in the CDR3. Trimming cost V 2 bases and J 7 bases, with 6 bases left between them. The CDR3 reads CASSLTENSPLHF. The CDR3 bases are TGTGCCAGCAGTTTAACAGAAAATTCACCCCTCCACTTT.

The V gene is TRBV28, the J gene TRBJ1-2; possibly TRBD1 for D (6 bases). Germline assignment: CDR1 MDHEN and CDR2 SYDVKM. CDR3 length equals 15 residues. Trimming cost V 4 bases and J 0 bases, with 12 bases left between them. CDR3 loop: CASSYATGANYGYTF. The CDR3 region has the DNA TGTGCCAGCAGTTATGCGACAGGAGCTAACTATGGCTACACCTTC.

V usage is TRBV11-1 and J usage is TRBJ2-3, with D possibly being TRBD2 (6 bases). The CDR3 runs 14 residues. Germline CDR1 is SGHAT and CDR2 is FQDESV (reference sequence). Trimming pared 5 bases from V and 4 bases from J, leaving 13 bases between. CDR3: CASSLTSGSDTQYF. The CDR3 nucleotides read TGTGCCAGCAGCCTCACCAGCGGGTCAGATACGCAGTATTTT.

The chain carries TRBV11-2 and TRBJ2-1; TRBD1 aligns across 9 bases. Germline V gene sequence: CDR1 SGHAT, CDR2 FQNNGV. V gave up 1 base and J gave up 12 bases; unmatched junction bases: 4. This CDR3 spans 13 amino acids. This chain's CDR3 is CASSLATGGGQFF. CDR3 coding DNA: TGTGCCAGCAGCTTAGCCACAGGGGGCGGGCAGTTCTTC. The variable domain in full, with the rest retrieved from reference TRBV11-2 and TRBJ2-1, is EAGVAQSPRYKIIEKRQSVAFWCNPISGHATLYWYQQILGQGPKLLIQFQNNGVVDDSQLPKDRFSAERLKGVDSTLKIQPAKLEDSAVYLCASSLATGGGQFFGPGTRLTVL.